These 2 T cell receptor beta chains share one sample of origin, sequenced in a study of shared clonotypes between healthy human individuals. TCRdb's table, derived via immunoSEQ multiplex PCR, lists solely in-frame clones and lacks some. The sample yields about 1 million clones, 65% to 75% seen once. What was sequenced was memory CD4+ T cells sorted from blood. Subset described: CD45RA-negative fraction. These receptors were collected from a man between 18 and 29 years old in good health.

The rearrangement joins TRBV10-1 to TRBJ2-2; 12 bases fit TRBD2. J lost 8 bases, V lost 8 bases, and 9 bases had no gene match. This CDR3 has 15 amino acids. The germline CDR1 and CDR2 sequences are WNHNN and SYGVQD (reference sequence). The chain's CDR3 is CASGAGTSGPGELFF. The DNA for the CDR3 is TGCGCCAGCGGGGCCGGGACTAGCGGGCCTGGGGAGCTGTTTTTT.

V usage is TRBV7-9 and J usage is TRBJ1-1, with 7 bases aligning to TRBD1. Per germline, CDR1 SEHNR and CDR2 FQNEAQ (reference sequence). V was pared by 0 bases and J by 9 bases, with 7 bases of the junction left unmatched. This CDR3 spans 14 amino acids. As DNA, the CDR3 is TGTGCCAGCAGCTTAGCGGAGGCAGGGGGGAAAGCTTTCTTT. Its protein is CASSLAEAGGKAFF.